These 4 T cell receptor beta chains were sequenced from one sample in a study of blood T cell repertoires in COVID-19. Method: immunoSEQ multiplex PCR; TCRdb's copy keeps in-frame clones and lacks some. Of about 150,000 clones detected, 84% appear once; the ten largest clones hold around 3.7%. Sequenced input: PBMCs or T cells enriched from blood (not recorded which). The source of these receptors is a woman aged 45-65 years with acute COVID-19.

V and J are TRBV14 and TRBJ2-1, with 7 bases that match TRBD2. After removal of 4 bases from V and 4 bases from J, the junction contained 10 bases not matched to a gene. The germline V gene has CDR1 SGHDN and CDR2 FVKESK. This CDR3 has 16 amino acids. The CDR3 nucleotides read TGTGCCAGCAGCCCCTGGGGGGGAGGGCCTTACAATGAGCAGTTCTTC. Its protein is CASSPWGGGPYNEQFF. Looking up the rest from reference TRBV14 and TRBJ2-1 gives the full variable domain: EAGVTQFPSHSVIEKGQTVTLRCDPISGHDNLYWYRRVMGKEIKFLLHFVKESKQDESGMPNNRFLAERTGGTYSTLKVQPAELEDSGVYFCASSPWGGGPYNEQFFGPGTRLTVL.

This chain joins TRBV11-3 and TRBJ2-1; 11 bases are a match to TRBD1. J lost 5 bases, V lost 5 bases, and 5 bases had no gene match. Per germline, CDR1 SGHNT and CDR2 YENEEA. The CDR3 spans 15 residues. CDR3: CASSLGQGVNNEQFF. The DNA for the CDR3 is TGTGCCAGCAGCCTGGGACAGGGGGTCAACAATGAGCAGTTCTTC.

The J gene is TRBJ2-1, the V gene TRBV13; D is unclear. The V gene lost 1 base and the J gene lost 9 bases, with 13 bases spanning the gap. Germline V gives CDR1 PRHDT, CDR2 FYEKMQ (reference sequence). The CDR3 totals 14 residues. The CDR3 coding sequence is TGTGCCAGCAGCTTAGCGAGTGAAATGCTTGAGCAGTTCTTC. Translated: CASSLASEMLEQFF.

The chain uses TRBV30 and TRBJ2-3, with 14 nucleotides matching TRBD2. Germline CDR1 GTSNPN, CDR2 SVGIG (reference sequence). CDR3 size: 15 residues. The junction had 4 bases not matched to a gene; V was cut back by 3 bases and J by 5 bases. The CDR3 DNA reads as TGTGCCTGGAGGCGACTAGCGGGAGGGAGAGATACGCAGTATTTT. Amino acids: CAWRRLAGGRDTQYF. The whole variable domain, remainder taken from reference TRBV30 and TRBJ2-3, is SQTIHQWPATLVQPVGSPLSLECTVEGTSNPNLYWYRQAAGRGLQLLFYSVGIGQISSEVPQNLSASRPQDRQFILSSKKLLLSDSGFYLCAWRRLAGGRDTQYFGPGTRLTVL.